This T cell receptor (beta chain) was sequenced in a study of Tregs in tolerant kidney transplant recipients. Study-level results: Findings come from small patient numbers and require larger validation. Nucleotide sequences could not be compared across some patients' samples due to primer changes. Biological reproducibility was not directly addressed, but technical replication error appeared minimal.

Recipients received nonmyeloablative bone marrow transplants from related graft donors, with transient mixed chimerism. Unstimulated Tregs (CD4+CD25+CD127-) and CD4+CD25- non-Tregs were sorted from PBMCs. Profiled with immunoSEQ multiplex PCR; TCRdb holds only in-frame clones, not every one. The sample lists approximately 81,000 clones; around 90% were seen once. The J segment lost 7 bases and the V segment lost 6 bases, leaving 10 bases of the junction unmatched. The CDR3 is 14 amino acids. Per the germline V gene, CDR1 is LNHDA and CDR2 is SQIVND (reference sequence). This clone was seen once. Its cognate antigen is unknown.

The TCR sequence derives from a human patient who received a combined kidney and bone marrow transplant. Some T cells may have originated in the graft donor. V gene TRBV19 combines with J gene TRBJ1-1; 8 bases match TRBD1. Sequencing was performed on CD4+ T cells from blood (PBMCs), taken 24 months after the transplant. The CDR3, as DNA: TGTGCCAGTAGAGCTGACAGGGGAGGTCGTGAAGCTTTCTTT. Its translation: CASRADRGGREAFF.